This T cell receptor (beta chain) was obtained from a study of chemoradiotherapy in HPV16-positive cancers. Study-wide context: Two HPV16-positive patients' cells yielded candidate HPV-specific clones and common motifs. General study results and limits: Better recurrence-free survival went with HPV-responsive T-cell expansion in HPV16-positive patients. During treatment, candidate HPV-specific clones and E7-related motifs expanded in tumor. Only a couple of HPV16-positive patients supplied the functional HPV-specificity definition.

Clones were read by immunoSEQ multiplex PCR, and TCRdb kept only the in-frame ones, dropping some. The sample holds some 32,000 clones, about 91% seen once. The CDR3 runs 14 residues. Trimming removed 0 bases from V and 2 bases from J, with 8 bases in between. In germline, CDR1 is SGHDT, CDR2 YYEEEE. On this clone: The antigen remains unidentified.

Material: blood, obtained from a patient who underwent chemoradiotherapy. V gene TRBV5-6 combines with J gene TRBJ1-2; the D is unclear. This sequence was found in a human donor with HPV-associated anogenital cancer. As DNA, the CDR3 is TGTGCCAGCAGCTTGGGCACGGAGAACTATGGCTACACCTTC. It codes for CASSLGTENYGYTF.